This T cell receptor (beta chain) was documented in a study of response to subunit inactivated influenza vaccine. The study's findings and limits: Authors proposed each seasonal influenza vaccination draws in few new T cells.

V lost 0 bases and J lost 6; bases outside the gene matches: 10. CDR1 and CDR2 from the germline V gene are LNHNV and YYDKDF (reference sequence). This CDR3 comprises 16 residues. TCRdb re-called the RT-PCR reads through MiXCR, storing one row per CDR3 protein. The sample has over 400,000 distinct CDR3 sequences; roughly 9.8% are singletons. Regarding this clonotype: Its cognate antigen is unknown.

The sequence was collected from a man aged 50-59 years who received an inactivated influenza vaccine. The sample here was PBMCs from blood, taken roughly 45 days after vaccination. V gene TRBV15 combines with J gene TRBJ1-1; 7 nucleotides agree with TRBD1. The CDR3 region is CATSREPFRGGAEAFF. The CDR3 nucleotides read TGTGCCACCAGCAGAGAGCCCTTCAGGGGGGGCGCTGAAGCTTTCTTT.